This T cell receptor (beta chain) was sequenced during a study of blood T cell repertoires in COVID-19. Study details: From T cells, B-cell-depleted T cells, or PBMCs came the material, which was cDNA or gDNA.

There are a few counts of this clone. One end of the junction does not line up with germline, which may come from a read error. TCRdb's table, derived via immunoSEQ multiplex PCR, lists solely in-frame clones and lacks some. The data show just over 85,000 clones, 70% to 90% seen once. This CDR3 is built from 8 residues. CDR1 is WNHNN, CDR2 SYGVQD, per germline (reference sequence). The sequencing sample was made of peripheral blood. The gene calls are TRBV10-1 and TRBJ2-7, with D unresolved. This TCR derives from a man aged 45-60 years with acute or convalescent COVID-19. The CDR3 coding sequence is TGCGCCAGCAGTGTCGAGAGGTTC. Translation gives CASSVERF.